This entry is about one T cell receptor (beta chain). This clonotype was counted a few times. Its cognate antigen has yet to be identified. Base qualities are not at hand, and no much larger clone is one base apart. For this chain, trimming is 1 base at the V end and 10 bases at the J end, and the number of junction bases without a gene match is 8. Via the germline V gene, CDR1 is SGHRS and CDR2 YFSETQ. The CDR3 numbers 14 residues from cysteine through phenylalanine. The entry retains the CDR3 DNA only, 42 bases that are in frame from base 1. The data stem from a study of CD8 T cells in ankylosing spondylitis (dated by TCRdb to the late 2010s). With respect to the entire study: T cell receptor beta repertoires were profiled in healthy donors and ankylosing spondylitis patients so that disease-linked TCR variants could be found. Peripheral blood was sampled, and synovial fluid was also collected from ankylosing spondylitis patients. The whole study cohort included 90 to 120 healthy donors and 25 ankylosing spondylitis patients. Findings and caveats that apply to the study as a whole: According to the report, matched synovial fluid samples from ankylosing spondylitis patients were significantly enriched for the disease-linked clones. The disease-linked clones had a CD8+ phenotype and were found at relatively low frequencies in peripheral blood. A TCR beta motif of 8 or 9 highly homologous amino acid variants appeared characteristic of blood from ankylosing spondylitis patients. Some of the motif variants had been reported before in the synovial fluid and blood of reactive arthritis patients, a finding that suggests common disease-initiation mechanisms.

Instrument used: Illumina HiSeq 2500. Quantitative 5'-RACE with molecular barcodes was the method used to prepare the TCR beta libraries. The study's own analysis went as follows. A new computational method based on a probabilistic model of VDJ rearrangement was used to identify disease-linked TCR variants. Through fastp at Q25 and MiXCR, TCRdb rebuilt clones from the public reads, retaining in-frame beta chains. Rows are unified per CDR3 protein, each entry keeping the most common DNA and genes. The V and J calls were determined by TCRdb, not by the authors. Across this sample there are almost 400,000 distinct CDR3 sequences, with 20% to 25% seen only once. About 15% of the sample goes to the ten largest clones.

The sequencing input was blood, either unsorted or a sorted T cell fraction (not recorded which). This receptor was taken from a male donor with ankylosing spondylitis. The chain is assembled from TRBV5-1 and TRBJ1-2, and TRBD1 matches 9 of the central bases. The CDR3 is CASSLKGQGEDYTF. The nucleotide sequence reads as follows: TGCGCCAGCAGCTTGAAGGGACAGGGAGAGGACTACACCTTC.